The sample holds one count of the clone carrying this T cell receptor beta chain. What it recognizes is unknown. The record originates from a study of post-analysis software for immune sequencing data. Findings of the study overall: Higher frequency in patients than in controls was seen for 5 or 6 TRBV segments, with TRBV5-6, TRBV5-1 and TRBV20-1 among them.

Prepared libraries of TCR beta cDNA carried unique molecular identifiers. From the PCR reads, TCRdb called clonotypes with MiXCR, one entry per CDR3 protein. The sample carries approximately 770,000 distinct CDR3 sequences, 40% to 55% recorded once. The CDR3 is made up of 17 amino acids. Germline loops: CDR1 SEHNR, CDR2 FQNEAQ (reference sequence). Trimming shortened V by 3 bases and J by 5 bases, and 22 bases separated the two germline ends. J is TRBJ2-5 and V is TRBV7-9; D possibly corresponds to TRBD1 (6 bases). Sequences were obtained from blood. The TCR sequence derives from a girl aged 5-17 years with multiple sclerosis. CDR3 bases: TGTGCCAGCAGCTTGCGCCCATCCCAGGGGCTAAGGGAGACCCAGTACTTC. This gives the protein CASSLRPSQGLRETQYF.